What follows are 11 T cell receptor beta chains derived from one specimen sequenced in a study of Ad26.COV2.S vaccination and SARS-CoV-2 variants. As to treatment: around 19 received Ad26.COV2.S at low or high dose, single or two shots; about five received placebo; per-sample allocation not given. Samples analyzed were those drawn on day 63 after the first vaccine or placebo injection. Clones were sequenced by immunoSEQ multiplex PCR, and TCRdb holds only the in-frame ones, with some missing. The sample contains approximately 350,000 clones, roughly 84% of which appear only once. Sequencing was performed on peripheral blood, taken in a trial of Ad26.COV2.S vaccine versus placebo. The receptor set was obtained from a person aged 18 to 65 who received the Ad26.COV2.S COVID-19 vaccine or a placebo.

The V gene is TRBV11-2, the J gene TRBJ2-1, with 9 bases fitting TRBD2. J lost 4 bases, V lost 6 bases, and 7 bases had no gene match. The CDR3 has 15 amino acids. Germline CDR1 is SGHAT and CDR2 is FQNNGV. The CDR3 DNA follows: TGTGCCAGCAGTCCCCCCAGCGGGGGGTACAATGAGCAGTTCTTC. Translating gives CASSPPSGGYNEQFF.

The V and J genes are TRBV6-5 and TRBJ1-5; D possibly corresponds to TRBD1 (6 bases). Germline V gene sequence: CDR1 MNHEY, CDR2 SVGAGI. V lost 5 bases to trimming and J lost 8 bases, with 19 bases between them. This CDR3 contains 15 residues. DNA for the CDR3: TGTGCCAGCAGTCCGCGTGGGGGGCTGGTTGAGCCCCAGCATTTT. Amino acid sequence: CASSPRGGLVEPQHF.

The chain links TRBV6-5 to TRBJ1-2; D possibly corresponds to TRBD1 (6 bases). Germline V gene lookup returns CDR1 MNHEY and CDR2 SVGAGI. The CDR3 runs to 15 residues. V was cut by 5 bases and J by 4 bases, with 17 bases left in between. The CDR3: CASSTLAGDPYGYTF. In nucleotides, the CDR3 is TGTGCCAGCAGTACCCTAGCAGGGGACCCCTATGGCTACACCTTC.

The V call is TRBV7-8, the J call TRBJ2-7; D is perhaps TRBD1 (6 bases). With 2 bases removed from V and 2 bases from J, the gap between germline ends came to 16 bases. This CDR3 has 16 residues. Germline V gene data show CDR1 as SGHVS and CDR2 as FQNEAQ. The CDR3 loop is CASSLNHDRLAYEQYF. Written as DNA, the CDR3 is TGTGCCAGCAGCTTAAACCACGACAGGTTAGCCTACGAGCAGTACTTC.

CDR3 DNA sequence: TGTGCCACCAGCAGGGAAAGGACAGCCGTTCAGTACTTC. This encodes CATSRERTAVQYF. The chain couples TRBV15 to TRBJ2-7; TRBD1 might be the D (6 bases). V gave up 3 bases and J gave up 10 bases, with 16 bases separating them. Germline V gene lookup returns CDR1 LNHNV and CDR2 YYDKDF (reference sequence). The CDR3 has 13 residues.

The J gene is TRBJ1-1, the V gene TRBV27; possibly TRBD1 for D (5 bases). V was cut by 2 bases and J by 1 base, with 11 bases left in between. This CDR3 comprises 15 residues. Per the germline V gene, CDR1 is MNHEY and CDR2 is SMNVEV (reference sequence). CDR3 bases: TGTGCCAGCAGTTTAGGGACCGACACGAACACTGAAGCTTTCTTT. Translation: CASSLGTDTNTEAFF.

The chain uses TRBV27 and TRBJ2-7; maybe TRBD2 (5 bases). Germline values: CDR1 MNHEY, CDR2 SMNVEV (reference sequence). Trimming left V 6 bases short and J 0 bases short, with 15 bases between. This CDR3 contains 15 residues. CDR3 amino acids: CASSRGGGYSYEQYF. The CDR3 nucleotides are TGTGCCAGCAGCCGGGGTGGCGGGTACTCCTACGAGCAGTACTTC.

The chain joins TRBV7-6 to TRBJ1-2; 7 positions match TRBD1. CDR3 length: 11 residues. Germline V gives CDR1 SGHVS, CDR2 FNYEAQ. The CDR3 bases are TGTGCAGCTGGGACAGCCGTCGGCTACACCTTC. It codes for CAAGTAVGYTF.

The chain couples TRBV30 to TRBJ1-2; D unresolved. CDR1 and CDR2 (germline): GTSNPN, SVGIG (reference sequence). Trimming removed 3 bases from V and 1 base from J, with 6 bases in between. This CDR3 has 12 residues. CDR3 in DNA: TGTGCCTGGAGCGGGTTTAACTATGGCTACACCTTC. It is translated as CAWSGFNYGYTF.

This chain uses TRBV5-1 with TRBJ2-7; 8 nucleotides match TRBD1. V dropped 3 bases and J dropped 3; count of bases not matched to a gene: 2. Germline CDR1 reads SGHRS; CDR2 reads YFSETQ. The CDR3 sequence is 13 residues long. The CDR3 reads CASSWDRIYEQYF. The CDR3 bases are TGCGCCAGCAGCTGGGACAGGATCTACGAGCAGTACTTC.

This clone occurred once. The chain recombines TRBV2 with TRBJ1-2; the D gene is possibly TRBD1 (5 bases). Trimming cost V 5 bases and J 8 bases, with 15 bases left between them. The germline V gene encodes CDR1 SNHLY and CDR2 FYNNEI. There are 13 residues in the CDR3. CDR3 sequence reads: CASSLGFQGGYTF. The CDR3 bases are TGTGCCAGCAGTCTAGGTTTCCAGGGCGGCTACACCTTC.